This T cell receptor (beta chain) was obtained from a study of early T cells in non-severe SARS-CoV-2 infection. TCRdb itself ran the 5' RACE reads through MiXCR, one entry per CDR3 protein. The profile shows some 40,000 distinct CDR3 sequences, over 3.5% of them singletons. The CDR3 sequence is 14 residues long. V dropped 2 bases and J dropped 4 bases, with 12 bases sitting between them. CDR1 and CDR2 from the germline V gene are GTSNPN and SVGIG (reference sequence). This TCR was recovered from an adult who was a healthcare worker with PCR-confirmed SARS-CoV-2 infection or an uninfected control (not recorded which). Sequences were obtained from whole blood. The rearrangement links TRBV30 to TRBJ2-1; D is perhaps TRBD2 (6 bases). This CDR3 reads CAWSRDGGYNEQFF. CDR3 coding DNA: TGTGCCTGGAGTAGAGACGGGGGATACAATGAGCAGTTCTTC.